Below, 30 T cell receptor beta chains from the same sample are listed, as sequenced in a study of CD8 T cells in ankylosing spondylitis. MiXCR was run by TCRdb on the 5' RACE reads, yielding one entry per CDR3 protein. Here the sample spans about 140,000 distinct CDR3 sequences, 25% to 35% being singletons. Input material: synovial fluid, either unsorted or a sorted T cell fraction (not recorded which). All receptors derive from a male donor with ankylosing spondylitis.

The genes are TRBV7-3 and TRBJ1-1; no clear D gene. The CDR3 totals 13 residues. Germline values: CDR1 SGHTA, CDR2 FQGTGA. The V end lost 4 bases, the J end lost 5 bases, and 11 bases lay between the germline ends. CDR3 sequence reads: CASSYNLGTEAFF. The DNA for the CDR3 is TGTGCCAGCAGCTACAACCTCGGGACTGAAGCTTTCTTT.

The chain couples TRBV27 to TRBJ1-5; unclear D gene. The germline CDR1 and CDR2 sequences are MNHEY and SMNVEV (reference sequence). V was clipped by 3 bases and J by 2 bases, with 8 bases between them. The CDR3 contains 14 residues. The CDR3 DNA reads TGTGCCAGCAGTTTGAACGCGGGCAATCAGCCCCAGCATTTT. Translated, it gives CASSLNAGNQPQHF.

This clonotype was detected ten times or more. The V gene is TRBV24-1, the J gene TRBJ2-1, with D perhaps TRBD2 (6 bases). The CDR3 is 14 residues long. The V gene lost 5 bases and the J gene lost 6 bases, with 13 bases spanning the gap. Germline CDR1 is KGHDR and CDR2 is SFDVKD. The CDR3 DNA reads TGTGCCACCAGTGGTCCCCCCGGGGGCAATGAGCAGTTCTTC. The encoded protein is CATSGPPGGNEQFF.

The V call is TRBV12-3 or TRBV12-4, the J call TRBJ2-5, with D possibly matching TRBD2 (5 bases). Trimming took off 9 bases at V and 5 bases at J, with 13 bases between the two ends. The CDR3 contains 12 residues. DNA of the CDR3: TGTGCCAGTCGGAGGCAGTTGGAGACCCAGTACTTC. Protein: CASRRQLETQYF.

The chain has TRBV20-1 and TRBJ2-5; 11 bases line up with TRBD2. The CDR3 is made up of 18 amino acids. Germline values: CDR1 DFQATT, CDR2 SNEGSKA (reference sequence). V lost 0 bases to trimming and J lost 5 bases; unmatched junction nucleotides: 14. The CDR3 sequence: CSARDLLAGGPYLETQYF. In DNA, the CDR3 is TGCAGTGCTAGAGATCTCTTAGCGGGAGGGCCGTATTTGGAGACCCAGTACTTC.

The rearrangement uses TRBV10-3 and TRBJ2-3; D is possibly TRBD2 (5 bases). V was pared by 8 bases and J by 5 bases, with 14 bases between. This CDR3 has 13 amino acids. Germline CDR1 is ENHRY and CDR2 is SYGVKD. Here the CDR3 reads CAIFSGSKDTQYF. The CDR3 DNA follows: TGTGCCATCTTTTCGGGGAGTAAAGATACGCAGTATTTT.

The CDR3 DNA follows: TGCAGTGCTAATCGGGGGGCCTACGAGCAGTACTTC. Protein product: CSANRGAYEQYF. The rearrangement joins TRBV20-1 to TRBJ2-7; 7 bases agree with TRBD2. CDR1 and CDR2 from the germline V gene are DFQATT and SNEGSKA (reference sequence). CDR3 length: 12 residues. Germline trimming cut 4 bases from V and 2 bases from J; bases unmatched to any gene: 2.

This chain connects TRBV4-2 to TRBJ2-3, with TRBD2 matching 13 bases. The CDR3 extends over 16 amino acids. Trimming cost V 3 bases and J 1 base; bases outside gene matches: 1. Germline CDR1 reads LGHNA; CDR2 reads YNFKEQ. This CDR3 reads CASSHGTSGGTDTQYF. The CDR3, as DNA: TGTGCCAGCAGCCACGGGACTAGCGGGGGCACAGATACGCAGTATTTT.

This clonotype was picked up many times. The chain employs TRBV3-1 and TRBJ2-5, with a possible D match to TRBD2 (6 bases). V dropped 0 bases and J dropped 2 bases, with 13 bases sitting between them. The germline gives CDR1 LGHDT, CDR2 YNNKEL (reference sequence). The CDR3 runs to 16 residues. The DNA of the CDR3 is TGTGCCAGCAGCCAAGATTTAGGCGGGACTCAAGAGACCCAGTACTTC. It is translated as CASSQDLGGTQETQYF.

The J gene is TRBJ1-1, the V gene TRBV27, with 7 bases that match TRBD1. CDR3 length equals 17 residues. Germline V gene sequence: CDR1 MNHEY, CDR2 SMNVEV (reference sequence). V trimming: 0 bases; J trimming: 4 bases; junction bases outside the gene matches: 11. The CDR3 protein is CASSLSIGVPGGTEAFF. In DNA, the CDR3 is TGTGCCAGCAGTTTATCGATTGGGGTACCAGGGGGCACTGAAGCTTTCTTT.

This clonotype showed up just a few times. CDR3 nucleotides: TGTGCCAGCAGCCCCTCGGGACTAGGAGCCTACGAGCAGTACTTC. Its protein is CASSPSGLGAYEQYF. The chain joins TRBV7-2 to TRBJ2-7; 8 positions agree with TRBD2. CDR3 size: 15 residues. The V gene end was trimmed by 5 bases and the J gene end by 2 bases; junction bases not matched to a gene: 8. CDR1 and CDR2 from the germline V gene are SGHTA and FQGNSA.

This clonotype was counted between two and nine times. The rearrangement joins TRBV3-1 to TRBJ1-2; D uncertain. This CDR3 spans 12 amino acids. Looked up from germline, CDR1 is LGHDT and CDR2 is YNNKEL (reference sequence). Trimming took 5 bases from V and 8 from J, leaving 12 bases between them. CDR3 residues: CASSNVQWGYTF. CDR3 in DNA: TGTGCCAGCAGCAATGTTCAATGGGGCTACACCTTC.

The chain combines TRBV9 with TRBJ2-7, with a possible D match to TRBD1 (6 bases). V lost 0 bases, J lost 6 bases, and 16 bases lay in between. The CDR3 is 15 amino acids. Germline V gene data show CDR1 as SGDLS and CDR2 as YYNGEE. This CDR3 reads CASSVGGPPFGEQYF. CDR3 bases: TGTGCCAGCAGCGTAGGGGGGCCCCCATTTGGCGAGCAGTACTTC.

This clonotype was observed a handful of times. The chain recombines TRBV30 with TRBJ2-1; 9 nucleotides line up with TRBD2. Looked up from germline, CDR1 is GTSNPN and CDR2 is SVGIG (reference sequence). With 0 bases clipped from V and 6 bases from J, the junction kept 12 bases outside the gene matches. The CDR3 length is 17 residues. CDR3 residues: CAWSVGSGGPLGNEQFF. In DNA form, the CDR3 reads TGTGCCTGGAGTGTGGGTAGCGGGGGCCCCCTTGGCAATGAGCAGTTCTTC. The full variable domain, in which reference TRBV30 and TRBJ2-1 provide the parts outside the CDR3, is SQTIHQWPATLVQPVGSPLSLECTVEGTSNPNLYWYRQAAGRGLQLLFYSVGIGQISSEVPQNLSASRPQDRQFILSSKKLLLSDSGFYLCAWSVGSGGPLGNEQFFGPGTRLTVL.

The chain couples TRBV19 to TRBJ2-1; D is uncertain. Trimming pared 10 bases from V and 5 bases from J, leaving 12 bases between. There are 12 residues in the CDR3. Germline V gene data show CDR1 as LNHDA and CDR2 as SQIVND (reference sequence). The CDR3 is CATKTANNEQFF. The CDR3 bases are TGTGCCACCAAGACTGCTAACAATGAGCAGTTCTTC.

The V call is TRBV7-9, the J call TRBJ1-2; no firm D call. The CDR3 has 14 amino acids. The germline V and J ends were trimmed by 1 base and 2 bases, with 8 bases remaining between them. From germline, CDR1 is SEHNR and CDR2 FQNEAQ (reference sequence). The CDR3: CASSLVSTNYGYTF. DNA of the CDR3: TGTGCCAGCAGCTTAGTTTCTACCAACTATGGCTACACCTTC.

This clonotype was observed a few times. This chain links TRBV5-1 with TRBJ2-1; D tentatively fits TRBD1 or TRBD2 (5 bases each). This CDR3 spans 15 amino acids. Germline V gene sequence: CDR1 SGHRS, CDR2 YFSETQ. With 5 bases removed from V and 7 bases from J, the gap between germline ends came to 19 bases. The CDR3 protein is CASSFLGTPGNEQFF. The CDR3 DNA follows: TGCGCCAGCAGTTTCCTCGGGACCCCAGGGAATGAGCAGTTCTTC. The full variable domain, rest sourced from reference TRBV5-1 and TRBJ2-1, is KAGVTQTPRYLIKTRGQQVTLSCSPISGHRSVSWYQQTPGQGLQFLFEYFSETQRNKGNFPGRFSGRQFSNSRSEMNVSTLELGDSALYLCASSFLGTPGNEQFFGPGTRLTVL.

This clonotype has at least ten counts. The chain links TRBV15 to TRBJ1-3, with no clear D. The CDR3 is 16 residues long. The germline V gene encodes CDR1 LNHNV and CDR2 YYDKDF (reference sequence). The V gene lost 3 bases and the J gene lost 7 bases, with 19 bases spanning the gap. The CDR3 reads CATSRSPDLNWNTIYF. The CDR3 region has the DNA TGTGCCACCAGCAGGTCTCCGGACCTCAACTGGAACACCATATATTTT.

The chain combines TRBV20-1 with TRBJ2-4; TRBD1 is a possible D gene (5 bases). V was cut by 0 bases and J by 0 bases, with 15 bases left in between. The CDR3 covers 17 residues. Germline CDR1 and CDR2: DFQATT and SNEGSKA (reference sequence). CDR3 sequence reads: CSARDRGRHQAKNIQYF. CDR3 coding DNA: TGCAGTGCTAGAGATAGGGGTCGACACCAAGCCAAAAACATTCAGTACTTC.

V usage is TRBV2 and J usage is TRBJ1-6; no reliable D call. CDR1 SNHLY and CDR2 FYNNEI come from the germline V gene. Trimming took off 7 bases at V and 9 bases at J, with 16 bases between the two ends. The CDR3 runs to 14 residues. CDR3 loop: CASTEGVVGSPLHF. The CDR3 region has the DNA TGTGCCAGCACCGAGGGAGTGGTGGGTTCACCCCTCCACTTT.

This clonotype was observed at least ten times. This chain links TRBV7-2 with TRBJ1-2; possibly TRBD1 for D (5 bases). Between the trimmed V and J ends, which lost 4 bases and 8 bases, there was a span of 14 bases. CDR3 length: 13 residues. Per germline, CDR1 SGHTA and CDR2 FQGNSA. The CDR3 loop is CASSSAGFGGYTF. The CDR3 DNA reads TGTGCCAGCAGCTCGGCAGGGTTTGGAGGCTACACCTTC.

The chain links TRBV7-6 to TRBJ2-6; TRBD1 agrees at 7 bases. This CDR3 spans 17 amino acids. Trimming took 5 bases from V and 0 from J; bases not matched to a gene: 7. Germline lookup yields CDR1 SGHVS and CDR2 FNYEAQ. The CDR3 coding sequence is TGTGCCAGCAGCCCAACCCGGACAGGCTCTGGGGCCAACGTCCTGACTTTC. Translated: CASSPTRTGSGANVLTF.

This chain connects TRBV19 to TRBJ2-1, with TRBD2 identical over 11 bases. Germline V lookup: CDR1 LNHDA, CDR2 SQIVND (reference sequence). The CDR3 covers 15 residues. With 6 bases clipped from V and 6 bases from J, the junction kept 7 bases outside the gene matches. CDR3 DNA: TGTGCCAGTAGCCAAATAGCGGGGGGGCTCAATGAGCAGTTCTTC. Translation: CASSQIAGGLNEQFF.

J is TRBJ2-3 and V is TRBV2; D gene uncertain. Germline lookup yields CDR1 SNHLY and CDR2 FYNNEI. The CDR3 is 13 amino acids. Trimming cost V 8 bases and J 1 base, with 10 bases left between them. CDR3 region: CASGELGTDTQYF. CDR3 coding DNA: TGTGCCAGCGGCGAGCTTGGCACAGATACGCAGTATTTT.

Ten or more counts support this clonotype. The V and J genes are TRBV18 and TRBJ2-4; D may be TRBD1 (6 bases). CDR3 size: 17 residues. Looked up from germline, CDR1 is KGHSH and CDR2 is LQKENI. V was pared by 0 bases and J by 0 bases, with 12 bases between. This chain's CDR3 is CASSPPGNRAAKNIQYF. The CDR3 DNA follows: TGTGCCAGCTCACCACCGGGTAACAGGGCAGCCAAAAACATTCAGTACTTC.

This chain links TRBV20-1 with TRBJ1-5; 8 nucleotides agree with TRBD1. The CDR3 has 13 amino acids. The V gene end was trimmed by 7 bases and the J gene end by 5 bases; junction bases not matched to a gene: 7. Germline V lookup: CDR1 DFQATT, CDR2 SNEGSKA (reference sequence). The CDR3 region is CSVPGTGDQPQHF. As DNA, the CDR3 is TGCAGTGTTCCCGGGACAGGCGATCAGCCCCAGCATTTT.

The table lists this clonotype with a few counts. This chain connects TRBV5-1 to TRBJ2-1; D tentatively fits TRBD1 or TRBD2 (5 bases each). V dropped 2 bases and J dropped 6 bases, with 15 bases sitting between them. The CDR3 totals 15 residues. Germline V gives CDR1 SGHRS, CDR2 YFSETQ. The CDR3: CASSLSGPSGNEQFF. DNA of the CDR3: TGCGCCAGCAGCTTATCGGGGCCTTCGGGCAATGAGCAGTTCTTC.

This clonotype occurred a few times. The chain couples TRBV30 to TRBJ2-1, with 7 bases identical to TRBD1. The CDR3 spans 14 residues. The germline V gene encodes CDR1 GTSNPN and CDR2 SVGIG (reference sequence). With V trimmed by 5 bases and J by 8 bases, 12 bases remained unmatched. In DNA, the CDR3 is TGTGCCTGGGGTAGGGGGCAGGGGAGCGATGAGCAGTTCTTC. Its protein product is CAWGRGQGSDEQFF.

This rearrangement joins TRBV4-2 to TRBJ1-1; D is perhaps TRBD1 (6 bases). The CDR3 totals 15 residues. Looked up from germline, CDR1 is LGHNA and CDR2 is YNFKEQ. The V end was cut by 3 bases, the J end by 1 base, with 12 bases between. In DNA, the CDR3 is TGTGCCAGCAGCCAGGGGACCAGGGGGAACACTGAAGCTTTCTTT. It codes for CASSQGTRGNTEAFF.

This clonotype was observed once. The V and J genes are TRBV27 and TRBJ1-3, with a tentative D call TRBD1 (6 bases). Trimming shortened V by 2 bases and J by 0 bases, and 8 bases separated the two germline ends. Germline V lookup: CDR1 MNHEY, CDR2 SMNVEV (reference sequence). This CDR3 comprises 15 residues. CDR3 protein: CASSLQGSSGNTIYF. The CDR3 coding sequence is TGTGCCAGCAGTTTACAGGGGAGCTCTGGAAACACCATATATTTT.